The 19 T cell receptor beta chains listed next were all sequenced from one sample in a study of blood T cells in healthy people across ages. Using a J-beta primer mix together with a sample-barcoded 5' primer, a second PCR was run for roughly 6 to 12 cycles. One entry per CDR3 protein, called by TCRdb with MiXCR from the 5' RACE reads. The sample records about 770,000 distinct CDR3 sequences, under 45% being singletons. The sequenced sample consisted of blood. These receptors originate from a man between 60 and 75 years old in good health.

The CDR3 here is CASSTSGWTGELFF. The CDR3 coding sequence is TGTGCCAGCTCTACATCGGGGTGGACCGGGGAGCTGTTTTTT. The rearrangement uses TRBV12-3 or TRBV12-4 and TRBJ2-2, with D possibly being TRBD2 (5 bases). CDR3 size: 14 residues. V was trimmed by 8 bases and J by 5 bases, leaving 15 bases between them.

The chain carries TRBV6-2 or TRBV6-3 and TRBJ1-1; no clear D gene. Germline values: CDR1 MNHEY, CDR2 SVGEGT. This CDR3 is built from 13 residues. Trimming removed 7 bases at V and 1 base at J, with 10 bases between. The CDR3 protein is CASTRLKNTEAFF. The CDR3 region has the DNA TGTGCCAGCACCCGTTTGAAGAACACTGAAGCTTTCTTT.

The chain has TRBV7-8 and TRBJ1-2; maybe TRBD1 (5 bases). This CDR3 spans 13 amino acids. Deletions cut 5 bases from V and 7 bases from J, with 14 bases between. Germline-derived CDR1 and CDR2 are SGHVS and FQNEAQ. The CDR3 spells CASSPATGRGYTF. The DNA for the CDR3 is TGTGCCAGCAGCCCCGCTACAGGTCGTGGCTACACCTTC.

The J gene is TRBJ1-6, the V gene TRBV9; D is unclear. This CDR3 is built from 15 residues. Germline lookup yields CDR1 SGDLS and CDR2 YYNGEE. Trimming cost V 3 bases and J 1 base, with 8 bases left between them. The CDR3 spells CASSEGGSYNSPLHF. CDR3 nucleotide sequence: TGTGCCAGCAGCGAAGGCGGGTCCTATAATTCACCCCTCCACTTT.

The chain recombines TRBV12-3 or TRBV12-4 with TRBJ2-1; weak D call: TRBD1 (5 bases). Trimming pared 1 base from V and 2 bases from J, leaving 9 bases between. This CDR3 region has 15 residues. The CDR3 loop reads CASSLERGTYNEQFF. In DNA form, the CDR3 reads TGTGCCAGCAGTTTAGAAAGGGGTACCTACAATGAGCAGTTCTTC.

The chain has TRBV11-2 and TRBJ2-7, with 11 bases aligning to TRBD2. This CDR3 contains 20 residues. CDR1 SGHAT and CDR2 FQNNGV come from the germline V gene. Trimming took 1 base from V and 5 from J; bases not matched to a gene: 19. The CDR3 reads CASSLGSMPYPGLAEDEQYF. The DNA for the CDR3 is TGTGCCAGCAGCTTAGGATCCATGCCGTACCCGGGACTAGCGGAGGACGAGCAGTACTTC.

J is TRBJ1-2 and V is TRBV7-9, with D perhaps TRBD1 (6 bases). The germline V gene has CDR1 SEHNR and CDR2 FQNEAQ (reference sequence). V was pared by 1 base and J by 3 bases, with 12 bases between. CDR3 size: 15 residues. CDR3 in DNA: TGTGCCAGCAGCTTAGTTCGGGCAGGGGACTATGGCTACACCTTC. It is translated as CASSLVRAGDYGYTF.

This clonotype was observed a few times. The chain has TRBV12-3 or TRBV12-4 and TRBJ1-2, with D maybe TRBD1 (5 bases). The CDR3 is made up of 13 amino acids. V was clipped by 7 bases and J by 11 bases, with 20 bases between them. Here the CDR3 DNA reads TGTGCCAGCATTCTGTTACCGGGACCGACTTACACCTTC. Translation gives CASILLPGPTYTF.

This rearrangement joins TRBV6-5 to TRBJ2-5; no clear D. The J call is in doubt because the DNA end fits TRBJ2-7 better. The CDR3 is made up of 15 amino acids. Germline loops: CDR1 MNHEY, CDR2 SVGAGI. CDR3 DNA sequence: TGTGCCAGCACCTCACGAGACCTGACAAACTACGAGCAGTACTTC. It is translated as CASTSRDLTNYEQYF.

This clonotype was detected a few times. This chain uses TRBV12-3 or TRBV12-4 with TRBJ2-5; D unclear. Trimming shortened V by 9 bases and J by 4 bases, and 15 bases separated the two germline ends. The CDR3 is made up of 13 amino acids. The CDR3 bases are TGTGCCAGTCGTTCAGGTTATGGAGAGACCCAGTACTTC. Translated, it gives CASRSGYGETQYF.

In its sample, this clonotype was seen once. The CDR3 sequence: CASSYEGQGPNEKLFF. For the CDR3, the DNA is TGTGCCAGCTCCTACGAAGGACAGGGGCCTAATGAAAAACTGTTTTTT. The V gene is TRBV18, the J gene TRBJ1-4, with 9 bases that match TRBD1. Trimming at V came to 6 bases and at J to 3 bases, leaving 8 bases not matched to a gene. The germline gives CDR1 KGHSH, CDR2 LQKENI. The CDR3 length is 16 residues. Complete variable domain (other parts from reference TRBV18 and TRBJ1-4): NAGVMQNPRHLVRRRGQEARLRCSPMKGHSHVYWYRQLPEEGLKFMVYLQKENIIDESGMPKERFSAEFPKEGPSILRIQQVVRGDSAAYFCASSYEGQGPNEKLFFGSGTQLSVL.

This clonotype was seen only a few times. J is TRBJ2-1 and V is TRBV12-3 or TRBV12-4, with D uncertain. The CDR3 has 11 residues. V lost 6 bases and J 5 bases, leaving 5 bases between the germline ends. CDR3 amino acids: CASRENNEQFF. The CDR3 nucleotides are TGTGCCAGCAGGGAGAACAATGAGCAGTTCTTC.

This chain links TRBV28 with TRBJ1-2; possible D gene TRBD1, 5 bases. The CDR3 extends over 14 amino acids. Germline values: CDR1 MDHEN, CDR2 SYDVKM. With 5 bases removed from V and 3 bases from J, the gap between germline ends came to 13 bases. The CDR3 nucleotides read TGTGCCAGCAGTCCCACAGGCACGGACTATGGCTACACCTTC. This translates into CASSPTGTDYGYTF.

To note about this clonotype: The junction departs from germline at one end; a sequencing error may be responsible. This chain joins TRBV11-2 and TRBJ2-4; 7 bases align to TRBD1. The closer fit of TRBJ2-7 to the DNA end suggests the J call may be wrong. This CDR3 contains 15 residues. Germline V gene lookup returns CDR1 SGHAT and CDR2 FQNNGV. The CDR3 is CTSSLARDSTYEQYF. CDR3 sequence (DNA): TGTACCAGCAGCTTAGCTAGGGACAGCACCTACGAGCAGTACTTC.

The chain links TRBV6-2 or TRBV6-3 to TRBJ1-2; no clear D gene. CDR3 length equals 15 residues. Trimming removed 0 bases at V and 7 bases at J, with 15 bases between. Germline assignment: CDR1 MNHEY and CDR2 SVGEGT. CDR3 in amino acids: CASSYSTVEGAGYTF. The CDR3, as DNA: TGTGCCAGCAGTTACTCGACGGTTGAAGGTGCTGGCTACACCTTC.

This clonotype was seen a handful of times. The rearrangement joins TRBV24-1 to TRBJ2-7; 8 bases are shared with TRBD1. The CDR3 covers 15 residues. The germline V gene has CDR1 KGHDR and CDR2 SFDVKD. The J segment lost 3 bases and the V segment lost 3 bases, leaving 6 bases of the junction unmatched. The DNA of the CDR3 is TGTGCCACCAGTGATCCCGGACAGGGATACTACGAGCAGTACTTC. It is translated as CATSDPGQGYYEQYF.

A few counts support this clonotype. Germline is not matched at one junction end, which may reflect a read error. The rearrangement joins TRBV29-1 to TRBJ2-7; D remains ambiguous. The germline V gene has CDR1 SQVTM and CDR2 ANQGSEA. This CDR3 is built from 11 residues. The CDR3 bases are TGCAGCGCTGAATGGGTCGACGAGCAGTACTTC. This gives the protein CSAEWVDEQYF.

The V gene is TRBV4-1, the J gene TRBJ2-1; D may be TRBD1 (6 bases). This CDR3 contains 15 residues. CDR1 and CDR2 (germline): MGHRA, YSYEKL. The ends were cut back, 0 bases at V and 2 bases at J, with 8 bases in the middle. The CDR3 region is CASSQETGPYNEQFF. The CDR3 nucleotides read TGCGCCAGCAGCCAAGAAACAGGGCCCTACAATGAGCAGTTCTTC.

The rearrangement uses TRBV6-2 or TRBV6-3 and TRBJ1-5, with D maybe TRBD1 (6 bases). The CDR3 is 15 amino acids. Germline V gene lookup returns CDR1 MNHEY and CDR2 SVGEGT. The V end lost 0 bases, the J end lost 3 bases, and 9 bases lay between the germline ends. The CDR3 DNA sequence: TGTGCCAGCAGTTACTCGACGGGGGCCAATCAGCCCCAGCATTTT. Amino acid sequence: CASSYSTGANQPQHF.